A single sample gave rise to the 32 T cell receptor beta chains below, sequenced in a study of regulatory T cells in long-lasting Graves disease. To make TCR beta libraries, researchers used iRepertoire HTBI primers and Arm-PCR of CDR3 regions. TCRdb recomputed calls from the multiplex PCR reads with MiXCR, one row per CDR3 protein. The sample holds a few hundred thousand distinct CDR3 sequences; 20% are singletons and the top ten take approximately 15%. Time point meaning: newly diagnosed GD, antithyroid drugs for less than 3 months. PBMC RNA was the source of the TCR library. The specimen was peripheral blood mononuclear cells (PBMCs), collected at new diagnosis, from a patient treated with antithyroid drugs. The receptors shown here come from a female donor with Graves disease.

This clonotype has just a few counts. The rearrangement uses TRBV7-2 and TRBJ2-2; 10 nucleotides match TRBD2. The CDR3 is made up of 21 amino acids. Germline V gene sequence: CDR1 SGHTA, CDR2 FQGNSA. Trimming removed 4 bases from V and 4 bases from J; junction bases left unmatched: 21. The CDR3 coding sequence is TGTGCCAGCAGCTCCCTTGGCCCTGTATTTCTAGCGGGAGAGAGCACCGGGGAGCTGTTTTTT. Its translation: CASSSLGPVFLAGESTGELFF.

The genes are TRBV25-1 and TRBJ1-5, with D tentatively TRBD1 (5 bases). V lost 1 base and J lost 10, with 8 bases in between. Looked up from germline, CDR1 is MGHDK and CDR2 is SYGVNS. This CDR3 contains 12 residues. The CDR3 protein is CASSELQGPQHF. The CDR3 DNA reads TGTGCCAGCAGTGAATTGCAGGGTCCCCAGCATTTT.

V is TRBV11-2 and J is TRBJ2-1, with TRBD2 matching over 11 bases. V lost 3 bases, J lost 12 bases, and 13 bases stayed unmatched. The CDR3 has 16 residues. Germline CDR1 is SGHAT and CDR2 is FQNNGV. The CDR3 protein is CASSFLAGGYNERQFF. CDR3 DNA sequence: TGTGCCAGCAGCTTCTTAGCGGGGGGGTACAATGAGAGGCAGTTCTTC.

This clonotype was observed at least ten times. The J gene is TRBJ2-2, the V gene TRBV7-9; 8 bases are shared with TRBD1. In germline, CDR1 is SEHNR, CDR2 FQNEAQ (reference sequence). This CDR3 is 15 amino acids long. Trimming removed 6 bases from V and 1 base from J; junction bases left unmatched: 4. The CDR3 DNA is TGTGCCAGCAGTCTTGGACAGGGGAACACCGGGGAGCTGTTTTTT. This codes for CASSLGQGNTGELFF.

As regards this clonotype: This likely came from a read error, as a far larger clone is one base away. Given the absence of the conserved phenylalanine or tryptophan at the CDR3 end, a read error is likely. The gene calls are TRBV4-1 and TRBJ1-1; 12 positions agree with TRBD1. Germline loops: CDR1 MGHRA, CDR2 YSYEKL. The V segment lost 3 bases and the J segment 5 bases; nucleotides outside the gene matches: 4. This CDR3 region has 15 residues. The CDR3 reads CASSQGQGAITEAFL. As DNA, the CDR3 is TGCGCCAGCAGCCAGGGACAGGGGGCGATAACTGAAGCTTTCCTT.

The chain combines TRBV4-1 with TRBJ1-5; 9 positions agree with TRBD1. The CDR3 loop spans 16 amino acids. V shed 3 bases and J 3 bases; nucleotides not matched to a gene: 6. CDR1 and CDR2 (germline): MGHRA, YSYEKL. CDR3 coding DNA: TGCGCCAGCAGCCAGCCTGGGACAGGGACCAATCAGCCCCAGCATTTT. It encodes CASSQPGTGTNQPQHF.

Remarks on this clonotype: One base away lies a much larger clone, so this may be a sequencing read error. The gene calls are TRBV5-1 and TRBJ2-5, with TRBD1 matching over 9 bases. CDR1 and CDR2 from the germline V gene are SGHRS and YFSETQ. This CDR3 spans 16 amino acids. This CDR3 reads CASSLQGARSQGTQYF. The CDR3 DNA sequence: TGCGCCAGCAGCTTACAGGGGGCGCGGTCTCAAGGGACCCAGTACTTC.

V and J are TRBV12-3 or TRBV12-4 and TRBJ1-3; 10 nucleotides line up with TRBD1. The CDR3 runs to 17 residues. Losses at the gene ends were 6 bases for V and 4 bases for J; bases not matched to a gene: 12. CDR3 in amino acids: CASSYRDRGLGGNTIYF. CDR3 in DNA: TGTGCCAGCAGCTACCGGGACAGGGGTTTGGGCGGAAACACCATATATTTT.

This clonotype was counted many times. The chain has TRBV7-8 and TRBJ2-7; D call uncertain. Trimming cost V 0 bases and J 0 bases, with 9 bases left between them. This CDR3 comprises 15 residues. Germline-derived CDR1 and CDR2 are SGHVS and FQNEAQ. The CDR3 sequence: CASSLAGQFSYEQYF. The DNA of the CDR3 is TGTGCCAGCAGCTTAGCAGGGCAATTCTCCTACGAGCAGTACTTC.

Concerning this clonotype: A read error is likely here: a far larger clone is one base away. CDR3 coding DNA: TGTGCCAGCAGCCTAGCCGGAATGGGTTACAATGAGCAGTACTTC. Translating gives CASSLAGMGYNEQYF. This sequence joins TRBV7-2 and TRBJ2-3; weak D call: TRBD2 (5 bases). The DNA end favors TRBJ2-7, so the J call may be wrong. The CDR3 is 15 amino acids. Germline CDR1 is SGHTA and CDR2 is FQGNSA.

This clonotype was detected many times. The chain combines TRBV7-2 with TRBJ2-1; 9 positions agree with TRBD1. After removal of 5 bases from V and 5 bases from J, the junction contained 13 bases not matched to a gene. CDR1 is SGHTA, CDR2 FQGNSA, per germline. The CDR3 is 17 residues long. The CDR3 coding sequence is TGTGCCAGCAGCCTAACCCAGGGACAGGGAATCCACAATGAGCAGTTCTTC. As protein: CASSLTQGQGIHNEQFF.

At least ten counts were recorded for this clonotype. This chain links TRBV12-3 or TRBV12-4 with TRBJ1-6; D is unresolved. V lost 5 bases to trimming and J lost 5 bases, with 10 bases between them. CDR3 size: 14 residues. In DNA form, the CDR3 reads TGTGCCAGCAGTCCGACCGTTAATAATTCACCCCTCCACTTT. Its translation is CASSPTVNNSPLHF.

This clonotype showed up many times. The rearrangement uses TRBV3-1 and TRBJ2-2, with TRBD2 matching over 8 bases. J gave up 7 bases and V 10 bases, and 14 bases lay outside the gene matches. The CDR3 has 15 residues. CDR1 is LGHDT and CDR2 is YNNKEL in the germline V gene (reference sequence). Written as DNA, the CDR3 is TGTGCCACTGCAAAGCCGGGACTAGTCGTCGGGGAGCTGTTTTTT. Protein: CATAKPGLVVGELFF.

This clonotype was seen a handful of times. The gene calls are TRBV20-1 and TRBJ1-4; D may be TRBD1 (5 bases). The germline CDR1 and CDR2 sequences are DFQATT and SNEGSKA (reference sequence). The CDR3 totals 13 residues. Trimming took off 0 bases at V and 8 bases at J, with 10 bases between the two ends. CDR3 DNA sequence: TGCAGTGCTAGAGAGGGGCTCGAGGAAAAACTGTTTTTT. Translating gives CSAREGLEEKLFF.

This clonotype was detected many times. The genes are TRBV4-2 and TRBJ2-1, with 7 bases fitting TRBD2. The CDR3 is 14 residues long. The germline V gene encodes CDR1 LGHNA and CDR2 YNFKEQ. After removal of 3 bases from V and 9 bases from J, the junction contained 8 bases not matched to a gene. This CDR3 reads CASSQDGLVAEQFF. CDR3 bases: TGTGCCAGCAGCCAGGATGGACTAGTCGCTGAGCAGTTCTTC.

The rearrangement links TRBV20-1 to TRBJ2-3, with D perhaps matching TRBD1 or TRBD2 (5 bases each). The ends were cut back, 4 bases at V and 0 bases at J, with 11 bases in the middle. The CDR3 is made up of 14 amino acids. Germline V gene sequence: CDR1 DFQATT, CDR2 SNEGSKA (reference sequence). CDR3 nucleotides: TGCAGTGCTATGGGGGAGACTAGCACAGATACGCAGTATTTT. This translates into CSAMGETSTDTQYF.

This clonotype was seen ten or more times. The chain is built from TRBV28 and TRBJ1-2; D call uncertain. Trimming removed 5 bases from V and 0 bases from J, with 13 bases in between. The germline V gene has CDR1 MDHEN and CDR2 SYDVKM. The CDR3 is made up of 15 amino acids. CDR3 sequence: CASSPFAIANYGYTF. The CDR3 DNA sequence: TGTGCCAGCAGTCCTTTCGCTATAGCTAACTATGGCTACACCTTC.

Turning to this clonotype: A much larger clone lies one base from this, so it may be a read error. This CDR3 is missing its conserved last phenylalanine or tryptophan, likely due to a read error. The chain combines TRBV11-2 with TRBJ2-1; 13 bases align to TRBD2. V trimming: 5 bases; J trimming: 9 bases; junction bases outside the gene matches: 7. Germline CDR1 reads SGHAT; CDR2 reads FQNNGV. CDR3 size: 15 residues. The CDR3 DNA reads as TGTGCCAGCAGCCAGGGACTAGCGGGACTTGGTGAGCAGTTCATC. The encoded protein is CASSQGLAGLGEQFI.

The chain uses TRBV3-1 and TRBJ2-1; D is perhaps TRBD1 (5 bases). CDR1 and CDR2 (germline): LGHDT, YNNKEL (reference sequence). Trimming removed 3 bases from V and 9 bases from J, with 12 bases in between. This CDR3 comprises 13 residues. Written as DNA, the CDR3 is TGTGCCAGCAGCCACCTCAGGGAACGTGAGCAGTTCTTC. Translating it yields CASSHLREREQFF.

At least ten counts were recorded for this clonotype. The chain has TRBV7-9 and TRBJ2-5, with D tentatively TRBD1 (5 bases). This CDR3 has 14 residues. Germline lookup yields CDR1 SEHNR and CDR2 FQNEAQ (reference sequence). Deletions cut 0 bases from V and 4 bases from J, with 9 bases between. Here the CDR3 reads CASSLAPGIETQYF. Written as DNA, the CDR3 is TGTGCCAGCAGCTTAGCTCCAGGGATAGAGACCCAGTACTTC.

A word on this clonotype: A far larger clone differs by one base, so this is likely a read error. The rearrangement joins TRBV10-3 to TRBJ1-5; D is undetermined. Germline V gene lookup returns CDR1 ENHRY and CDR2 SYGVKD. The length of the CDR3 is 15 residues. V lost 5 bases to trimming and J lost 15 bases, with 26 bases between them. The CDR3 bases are TGTGCCATCAGTCCCAACGACATTTTGTGGGGTGAAACGCATTTT. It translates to CAISPNDILWGETHF.

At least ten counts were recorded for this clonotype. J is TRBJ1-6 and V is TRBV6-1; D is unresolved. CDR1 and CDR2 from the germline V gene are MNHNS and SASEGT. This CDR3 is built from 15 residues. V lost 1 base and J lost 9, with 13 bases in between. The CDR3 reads CASSEVGKRGSPLHF. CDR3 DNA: TGTGCCAGCAGTGAAGTAGGGAAGAGAGGTTCACCCCTCCACTTT.

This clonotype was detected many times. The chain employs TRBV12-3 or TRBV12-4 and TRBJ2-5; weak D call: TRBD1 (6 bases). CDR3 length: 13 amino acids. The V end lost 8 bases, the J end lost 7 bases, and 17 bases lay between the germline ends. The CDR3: CASLTSIQGTQYF. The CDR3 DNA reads TGTGCCAGCTTAACGTCGATACAGGGGACCCAGTACTTC.

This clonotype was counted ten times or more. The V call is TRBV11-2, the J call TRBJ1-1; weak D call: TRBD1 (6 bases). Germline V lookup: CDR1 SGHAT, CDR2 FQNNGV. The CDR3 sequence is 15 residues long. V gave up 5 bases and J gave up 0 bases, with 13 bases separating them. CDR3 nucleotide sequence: TGTGCCAGCAGCATCGGACAGCCTATGAACACTGAAGCTTTCTTT. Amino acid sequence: CASSIGQPMNTEAFF.

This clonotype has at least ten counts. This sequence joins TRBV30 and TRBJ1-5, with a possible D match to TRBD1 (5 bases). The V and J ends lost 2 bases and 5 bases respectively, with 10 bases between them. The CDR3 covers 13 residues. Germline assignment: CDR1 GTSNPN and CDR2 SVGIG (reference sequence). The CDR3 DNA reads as TGTGCCTGGAGTTCCCGAGGGGATCAGCCCCAGCATTTT. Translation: CAWSSRGDQPQHF.

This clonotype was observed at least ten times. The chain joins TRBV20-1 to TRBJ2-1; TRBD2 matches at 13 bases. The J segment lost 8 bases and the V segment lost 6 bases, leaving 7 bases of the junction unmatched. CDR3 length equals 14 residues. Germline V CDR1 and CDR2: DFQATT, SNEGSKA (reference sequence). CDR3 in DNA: TGCAGTGCGGCCCCCGGACTAGCGGGAGATGAGCAGTTCTTC. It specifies CSAAPGLAGDEQFF.

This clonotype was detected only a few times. CDR3 protein: CASSLSVRATSYTF. The CDR3 coding sequence is TGTGCCAGCAGCTTGTCGGTCAGGGCCACTTCCTACACCTTC. V and J are TRBV5-6 and TRBJ1-2; a possible D gene is TRBD1 (5 bases). CDR1 is SGHDT, CDR2 YYEEEE, per germline. This CDR3 contains 14 residues. V was shortened by 1 base and J by 10 bases, with 17 bases between the two germline ends. The variable domain in full, with the rest retrieved from reference TRBV5-6 and TRBJ1-2, is DAGVTQSPTHLIKTRGQQVTLRCSPKSGHDTVSWYQQALGQGPQFIFQYYEEEERQRGNFPDRFSGHQFPNYSSELNVNALLLGDSALYLCASSLSVRATSYTFGSGTRLTVV.

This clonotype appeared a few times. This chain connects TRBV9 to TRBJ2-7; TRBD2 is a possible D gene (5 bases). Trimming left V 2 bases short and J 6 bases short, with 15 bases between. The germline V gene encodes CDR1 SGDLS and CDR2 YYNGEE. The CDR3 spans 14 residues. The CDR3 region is CASSVSPGSGEQYF. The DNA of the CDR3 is TGTGCCAGCAGCGTTAGCCCGGGGTCGGGCGAGCAGTACTTC.

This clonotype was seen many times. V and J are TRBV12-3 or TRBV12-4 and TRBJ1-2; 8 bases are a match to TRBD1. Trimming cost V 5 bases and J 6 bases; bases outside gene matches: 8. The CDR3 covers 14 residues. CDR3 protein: CASSDPGQGHGYTF. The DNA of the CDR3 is TGTGCCAGCAGTGACCCAGGACAGGGTCATGGCTACACCTTC.

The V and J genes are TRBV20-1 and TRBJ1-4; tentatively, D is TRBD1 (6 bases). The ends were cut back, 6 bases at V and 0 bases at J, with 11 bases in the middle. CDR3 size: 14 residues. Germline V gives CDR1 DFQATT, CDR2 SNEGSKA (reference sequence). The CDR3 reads CSAYRQATNEKLFF. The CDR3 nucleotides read TGCAGTGCATACCGACAGGCAACTAATGAAAAACTGTTTTTT.

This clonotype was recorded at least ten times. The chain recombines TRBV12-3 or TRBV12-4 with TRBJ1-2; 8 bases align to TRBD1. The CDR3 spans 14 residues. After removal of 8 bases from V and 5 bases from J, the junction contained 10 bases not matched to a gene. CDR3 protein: CASHRGLEGYGYTF. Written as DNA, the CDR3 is TGTGCCAGCCACAGGGGGTTGGAGGGGTATGGCTACACCTTC.

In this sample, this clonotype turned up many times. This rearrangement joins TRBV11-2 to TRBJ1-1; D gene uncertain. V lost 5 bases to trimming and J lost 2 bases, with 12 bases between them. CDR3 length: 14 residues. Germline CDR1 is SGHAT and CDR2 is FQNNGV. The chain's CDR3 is CASSDGVINTEAFF. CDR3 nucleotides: TGTGCCAGCAGCGACGGGGTGATAAACACTGAAGCTTTCTTT.